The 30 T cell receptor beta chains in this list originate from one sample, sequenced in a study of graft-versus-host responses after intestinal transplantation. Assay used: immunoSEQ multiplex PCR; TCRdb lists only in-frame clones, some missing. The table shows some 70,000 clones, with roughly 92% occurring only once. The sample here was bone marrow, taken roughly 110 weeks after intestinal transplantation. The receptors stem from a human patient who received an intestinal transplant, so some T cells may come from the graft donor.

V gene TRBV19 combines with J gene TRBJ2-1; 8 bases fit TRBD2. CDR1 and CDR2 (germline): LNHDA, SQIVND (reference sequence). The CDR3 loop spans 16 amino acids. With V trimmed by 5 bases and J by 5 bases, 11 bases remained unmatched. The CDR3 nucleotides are TGTGCCAGTAGTCGGCAGCGGGAGTATTACCACAATGAGCAGTTCTTC. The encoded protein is CASSRQREYYHNEQFF.

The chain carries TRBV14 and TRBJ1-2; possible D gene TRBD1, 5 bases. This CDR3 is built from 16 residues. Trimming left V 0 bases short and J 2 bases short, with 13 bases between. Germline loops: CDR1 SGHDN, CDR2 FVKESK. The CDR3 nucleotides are TGTGCCAGCAGCCAAGATTGGACCAGGGAGAACTATGGCTACACCTTC. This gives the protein CASSQDWTRENYGYTF.

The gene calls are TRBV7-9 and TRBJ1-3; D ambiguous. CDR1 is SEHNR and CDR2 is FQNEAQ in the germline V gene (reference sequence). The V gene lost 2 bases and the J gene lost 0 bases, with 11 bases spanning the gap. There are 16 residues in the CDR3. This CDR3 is CASSLPATYSGNTIYF. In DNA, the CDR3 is TGTGCCAGCAGCTTACCTGCAACATACTCTGGAAACACCATATATTTT.

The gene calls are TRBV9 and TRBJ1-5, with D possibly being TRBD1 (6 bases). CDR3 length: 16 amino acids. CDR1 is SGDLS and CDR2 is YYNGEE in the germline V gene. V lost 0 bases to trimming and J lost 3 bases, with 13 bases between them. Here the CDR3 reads CASSVGDAGANQPQHF. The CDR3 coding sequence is TGTGCCAGCAGCGTAGGTGATGCGGGGGCCAATCAGCCCCAGCATTTT.

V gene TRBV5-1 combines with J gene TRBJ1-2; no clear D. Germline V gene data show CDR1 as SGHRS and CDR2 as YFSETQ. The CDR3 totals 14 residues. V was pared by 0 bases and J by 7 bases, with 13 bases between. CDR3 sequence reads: CASSLALIEGGYTF. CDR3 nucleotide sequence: TGCGCCAGCAGCTTGGCCTTAATTGAGGGTGGCTACACCTTC.

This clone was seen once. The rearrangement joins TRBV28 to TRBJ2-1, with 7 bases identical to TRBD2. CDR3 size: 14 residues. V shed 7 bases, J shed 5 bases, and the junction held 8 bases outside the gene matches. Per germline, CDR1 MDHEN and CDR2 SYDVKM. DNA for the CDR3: TGTGCCAGCACCGGGTCACTAGCGCACAATGAGCAGTTCTTC. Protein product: CASTGSLAHNEQFF.

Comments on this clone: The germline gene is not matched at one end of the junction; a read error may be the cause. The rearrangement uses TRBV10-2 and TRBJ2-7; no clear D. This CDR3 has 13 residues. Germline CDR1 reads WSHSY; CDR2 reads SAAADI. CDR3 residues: CASGESIDYEQYF. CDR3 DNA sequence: TGCGCCAGCGGTGAGTCGATTGACTACGAGCAGTACTTC.

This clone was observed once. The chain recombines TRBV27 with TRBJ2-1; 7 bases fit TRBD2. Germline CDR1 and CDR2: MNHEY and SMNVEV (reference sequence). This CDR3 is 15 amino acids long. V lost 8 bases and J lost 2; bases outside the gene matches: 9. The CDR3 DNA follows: TGTGCCAGCTCCCCATCAGCGGGAACCTACAATGAGCAGTTCTTC. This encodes CASSPSAGTYNEQFF.

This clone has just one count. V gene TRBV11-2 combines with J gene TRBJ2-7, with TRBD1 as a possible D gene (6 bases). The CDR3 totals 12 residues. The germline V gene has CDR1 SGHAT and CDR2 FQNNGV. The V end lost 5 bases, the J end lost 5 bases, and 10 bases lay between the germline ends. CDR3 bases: TGTGCCAGCAGCCCTTACAGGGACGAGCAGTACTTC. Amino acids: CASSPYRDEQYF.

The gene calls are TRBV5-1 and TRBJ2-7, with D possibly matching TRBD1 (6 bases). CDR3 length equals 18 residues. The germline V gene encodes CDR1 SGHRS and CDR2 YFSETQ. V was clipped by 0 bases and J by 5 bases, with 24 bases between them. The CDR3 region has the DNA TGCGCCAGCAGCTTGGCCGGACAGCCAGCCGGGGAGAAAAACGAGCAGTACTTC. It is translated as CASSLAGQPAGEKNEQYF.

CDR3 region: CASSLSPGQSNTGELFF. The CDR3 nucleotides read TGCGCCAGCAGCTTGAGCCCGGGACAGTCGAACACCGGGGAGCTGTTTTTT. V usage is TRBV5-1 and J usage is TRBJ2-2, with TRBD1 matching over 7 bases. This CDR3 region has 17 residues. Germline V lookup: CDR1 SGHRS, CDR2 YFSETQ. Germline trimming cut 1 base from V and 0 bases from J; bases unmatched to any gene: 6.

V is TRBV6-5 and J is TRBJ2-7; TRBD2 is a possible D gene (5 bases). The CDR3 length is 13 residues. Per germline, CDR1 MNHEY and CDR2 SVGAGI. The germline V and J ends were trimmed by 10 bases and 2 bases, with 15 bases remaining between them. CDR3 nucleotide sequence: TGTGCCACTGGGAGTCCTTGGACCTACGAGCAGTACTTC. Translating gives CATGSPWTYEQYF.

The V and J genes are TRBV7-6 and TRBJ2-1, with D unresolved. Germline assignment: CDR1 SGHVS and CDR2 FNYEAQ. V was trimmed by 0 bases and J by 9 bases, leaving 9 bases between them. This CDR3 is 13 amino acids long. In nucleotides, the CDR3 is TGTGCCAGCAGCTTAGCGAGTCCGGGTGAGCAGTTCTTC. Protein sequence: CASSLASPGEQFF.

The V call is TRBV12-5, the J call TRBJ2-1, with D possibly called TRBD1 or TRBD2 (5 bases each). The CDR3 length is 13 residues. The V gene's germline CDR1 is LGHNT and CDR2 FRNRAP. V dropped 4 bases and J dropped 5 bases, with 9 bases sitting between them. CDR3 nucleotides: TGTGCTAGTGGTTGGGACCGAGACAATGAGCAGTTCTTC. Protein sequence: CASGWDRDNEQFF.

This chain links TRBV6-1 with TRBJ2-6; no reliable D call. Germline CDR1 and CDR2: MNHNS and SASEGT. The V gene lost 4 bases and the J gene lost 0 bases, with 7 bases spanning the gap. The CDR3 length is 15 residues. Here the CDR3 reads CASSARPSGANVLTF. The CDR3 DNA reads TGTGCCAGCAGTGCACGTCCCTCTGGGGCCAACGTCCTGACTTTC.

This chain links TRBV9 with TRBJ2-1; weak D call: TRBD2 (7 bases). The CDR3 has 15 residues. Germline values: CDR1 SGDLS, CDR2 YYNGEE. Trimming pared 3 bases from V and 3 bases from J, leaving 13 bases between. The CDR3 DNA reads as TGTGCCAGCAGCGCACGGGGGGCCGACTACAATGAGCAGTTCTTC. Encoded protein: CASSARGADYNEQFF.

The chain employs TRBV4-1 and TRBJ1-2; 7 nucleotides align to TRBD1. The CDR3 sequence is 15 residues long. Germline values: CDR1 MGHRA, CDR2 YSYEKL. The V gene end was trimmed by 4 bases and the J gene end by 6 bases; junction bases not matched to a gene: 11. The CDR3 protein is CASSPLGRGGDGYTF. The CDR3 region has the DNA TGCGCCAGCAGCCCCCTCGGCAGGGGGGGAGATGGCTACACCTTC.

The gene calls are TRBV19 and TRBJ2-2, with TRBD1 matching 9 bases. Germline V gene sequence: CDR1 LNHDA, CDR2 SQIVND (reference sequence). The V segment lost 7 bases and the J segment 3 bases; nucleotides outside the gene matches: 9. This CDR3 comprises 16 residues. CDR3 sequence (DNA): TGTGCCAGTACCCCACGGGGACAGGGCGACACCGGGGAGCTGTTTTTT. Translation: CASTPRGQGDTGELFF.

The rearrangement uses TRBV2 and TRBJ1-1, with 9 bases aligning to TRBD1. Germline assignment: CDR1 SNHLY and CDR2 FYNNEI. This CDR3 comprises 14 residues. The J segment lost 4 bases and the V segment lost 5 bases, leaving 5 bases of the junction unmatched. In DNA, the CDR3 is TGTGCCAGCAGTATACAGGGGGCGGGCACTGAAGCTTTCTTT. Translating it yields CASSIQGAGTEAFF.

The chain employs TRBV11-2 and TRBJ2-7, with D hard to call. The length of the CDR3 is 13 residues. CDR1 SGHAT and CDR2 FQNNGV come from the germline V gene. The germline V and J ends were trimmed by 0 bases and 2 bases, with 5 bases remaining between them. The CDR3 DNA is TGTGCCAGCAGCTTAGATACCCCCTACGAGCAGTACTTC. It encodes CASSLDTPYEQYF.

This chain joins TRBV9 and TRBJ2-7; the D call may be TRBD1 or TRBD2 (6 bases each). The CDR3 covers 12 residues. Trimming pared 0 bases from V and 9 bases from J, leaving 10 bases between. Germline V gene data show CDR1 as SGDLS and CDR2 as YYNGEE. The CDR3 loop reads CASSVEGGGQYF. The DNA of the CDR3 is TGTGCCAGCAGCGTAGAGGGGGGAGGGCAGTACTTC.

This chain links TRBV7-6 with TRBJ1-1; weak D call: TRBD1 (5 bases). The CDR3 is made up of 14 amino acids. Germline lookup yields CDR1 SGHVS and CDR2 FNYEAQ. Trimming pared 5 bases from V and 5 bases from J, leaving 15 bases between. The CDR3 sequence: CASSPTGGGTEAFF. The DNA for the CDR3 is TGTGCCAGCAGCCCTACTGGGGGAGGGACTGAAGCTTTCTTT. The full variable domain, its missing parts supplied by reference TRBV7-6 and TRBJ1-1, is GAGVSQSPRYKVTKRGQDVALRCDPISGHVSLYWYRQALGQGPEFLTYFNYEAQQDKSGLPNDRFSAERPEGSISTLTIQRTEQRDSAMYRCASSPTGGGTEAFFGQGTRLTVV.

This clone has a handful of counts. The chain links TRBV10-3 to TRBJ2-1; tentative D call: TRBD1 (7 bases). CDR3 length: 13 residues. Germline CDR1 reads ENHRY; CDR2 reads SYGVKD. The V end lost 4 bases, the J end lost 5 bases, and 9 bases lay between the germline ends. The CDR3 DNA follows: TGTGCCATCAGTGGCAGGGGGGACAATGAGCAGTTCTTC. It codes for CAISGRGDNEQFF.

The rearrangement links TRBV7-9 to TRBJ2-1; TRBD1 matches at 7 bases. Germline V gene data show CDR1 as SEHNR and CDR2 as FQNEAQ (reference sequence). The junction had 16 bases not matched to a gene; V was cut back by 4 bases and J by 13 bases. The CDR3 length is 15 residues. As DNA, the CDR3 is TGTGCCAGCAGCTCTCTTGACCAAGGGGGCCCTATCCAGTTCTTC. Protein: CASSSLDQGGPIQFF. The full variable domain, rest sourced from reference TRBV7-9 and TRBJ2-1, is DTGVSQNPRHKITKRGQNVTFRCDPISEHNRLYWYRQTLGQGPEFLTYFQNEAQLEKSRLLSDRFSAERPKGSFSTLEIQRTEQGDSAMYLCASSSLDQGGPIQFFGPGTRLTVL.

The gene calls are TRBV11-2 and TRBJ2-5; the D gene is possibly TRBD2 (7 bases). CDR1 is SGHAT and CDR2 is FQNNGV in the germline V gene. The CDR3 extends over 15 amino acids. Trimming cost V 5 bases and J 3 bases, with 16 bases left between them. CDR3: CASSHSAGAKETQYF. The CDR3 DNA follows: TGTGCCAGCAGCCATAGTGCGGGGGCCAAAGAGACCCAGTACTTC.

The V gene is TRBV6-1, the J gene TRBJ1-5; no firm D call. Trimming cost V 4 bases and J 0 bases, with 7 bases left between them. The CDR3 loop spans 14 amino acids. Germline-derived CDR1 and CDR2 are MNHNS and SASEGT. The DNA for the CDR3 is TGTGCCAGCAGTGGGGGTTATAGCAATCAGCCCCAGCATTTT. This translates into CASSGGYSNQPQHF.

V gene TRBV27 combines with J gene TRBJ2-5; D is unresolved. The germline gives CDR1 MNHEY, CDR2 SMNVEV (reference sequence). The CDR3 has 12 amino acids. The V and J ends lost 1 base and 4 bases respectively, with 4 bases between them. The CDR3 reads CASSLLGETQYF. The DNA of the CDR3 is TGTGCCAGCAGTTTATTAGGAGAGACCCAGTACTTC.

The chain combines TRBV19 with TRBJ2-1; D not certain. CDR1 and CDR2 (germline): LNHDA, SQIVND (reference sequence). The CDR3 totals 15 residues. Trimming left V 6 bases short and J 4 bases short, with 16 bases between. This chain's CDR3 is CASRPETGAYNEQFF. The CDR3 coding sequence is TGTGCCAGTAGGCCAGAGACGGGCGCGTACAATGAGCAGTTCTTC.

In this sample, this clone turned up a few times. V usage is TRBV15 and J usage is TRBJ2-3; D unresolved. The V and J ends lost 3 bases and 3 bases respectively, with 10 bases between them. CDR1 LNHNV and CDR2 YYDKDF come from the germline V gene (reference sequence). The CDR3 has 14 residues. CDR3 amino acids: CATSRTPRTDTQYF. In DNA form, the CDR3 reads TGTGCCACCAGCAGGACTCCACGAACAGATACGCAGTATTTT.

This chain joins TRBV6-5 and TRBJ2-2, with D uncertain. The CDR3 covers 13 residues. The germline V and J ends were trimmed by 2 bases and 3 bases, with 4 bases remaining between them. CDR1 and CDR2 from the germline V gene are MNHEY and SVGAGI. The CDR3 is CASSYGDTGELFF. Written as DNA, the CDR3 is TGTGCCAGCAGTTACGGGGACACCGGGGAGCTGTTTTTT.